This paragraph reports one T cell receptor (beta chain). Its antigen is not identified. These data originate in a study of cytomegalovirus exposure and HLA in healthy donors. The PCR employed 60 Vbeta primers together with 13 Jbeta primers. The authors' processing: About 11 million of the 80 million or so unique TCR beta chains counted in a later analysis were shared. Using immunoSEQ multiplex PCR, the repertoire was profiled, and TCRdb retains in-frame clones only, with some absent. D and trimming were read from the DNA, whereas the V and J calls and clone size are those reported in that table. This sample carries around 150,000 clones, approximately 80% of them seen once, and the ten largest clones take approximately 2%. Notes on the study in general: Per published accounts, TCR beta sequences correctly predicted the HLA-A and HLA-B alleles of most subjects. It was likely that a cluster of highly shared sequence variants was a sequencing artifact.

This CDR3 contains 16 residues. From germline, CDR1 is SGHVS and CDR2 FQNEAQ. Deletions cut 0 bases from V and 0 bases from J, with 12 bases between. This TCR came from a man aged 18 to 30 in good health and CMV-seronegative. The chain recombines TRBV7-8 with TRBJ2-7, with a possible D match to TRBD1 (5 bases). The sequencing input was PBMCs. CDR3 sequence reads: CASSLAGAESSYEQYF. For the CDR3, the DNA is TGTGCCAGCAGCTTAGCAGGGGCTGAGAGCTCCTACGAGCAGTACTTC.